The 18 T cell receptor beta chains given below trace back to one sample, sequenced in a study of cytomegalovirus exposure and HLA in healthy donors. This PCR relied on a set of 60 Vbeta primers and 13 Jbeta primers. TCRdb's copy holds only in-frame clones and misses some; the assay was immunoSEQ multiplex PCR. The sample includes 90,000 to 120,000 clones, around 76% seen only once; the top ten take 3.5% to 4%. The sample comprised PBMCs. These receptors came from a woman in her fifties or sixties in good health and CMV-seropositive.

This chain joins TRBV18 and TRBJ2-2, with D unclear. The V gene's germline CDR1 is KGHSH and CDR2 LQKENI. V was pared by 1 base and J by 3 bases, with 9 bases between. This CDR3 has 15 amino acids. The CDR3 is CASSPLRIDTGELFF. DNA for the CDR3: TGTGCCAGCTCACCACTGCGGATCGACACCGGGGAGCTGTTTTTT.

The genes are TRBV9 and TRBJ2-1; 8 positions match TRBD1. The CDR3 length is 18 residues. V lost 0 bases, J lost 9 bases, and 17 bases stayed unmatched. The germline CDR1 and CDR2 sequences are SGDLS and YYNGEE. The CDR3 here is CASSVDLYRGSGPGEQFF. CDR3 DNA sequence: TGTGCCAGCAGCGTAGACCTCTACAGGGGGTCCGGGCCGGGTGAGCAGTTCTTC.

This clone occurred a few times. This rearrangement joins TRBV14 to TRBJ1-1; D is undetermined. CDR3 length equals 12 residues. Trimming shortened V by 1 base and J by 4 bases, and 4 bases separated the two germline ends. Germline lookup yields CDR1 SGHDN and CDR2 FVKESK. CDR3 region: CASSQAGTEAFF. In nucleotides, the CDR3 is TGTGCCAGCAGCCAAGCGGGCACTGAAGCTTTCTTT. The full variable domain, in which reference TRBV14 and TRBJ1-1 provide the parts outside the CDR3, is EAGVTQFPSHSVIEKGQTVTLRCDPISGHDNLYWYRRVMGKEIKFLLHFVKESKQDESGMPNNRFLAERTGGTYSTLKVQPAELEDSGVYFCASSQAGTEAFFGQGTRLTVV.

The table lists this clone with a count of one. V gene TRBV11-2 combines with J gene TRBJ1-1, with 8 positions matching TRBD1. The CDR3 runs to 16 residues. V lost 0 bases and J lost 11; bases outside the gene matches: 14. The V gene's germline CDR1 is SGHAT and CDR2 FQNNGV. The CDR3 DNA is TGTGCCAGCAGCTTAGATCGGACAGGGTCAATCTTCGGGGCTTTCTTT. Its protein is CASSLDRTGSIFGAFF.

V gene TRBV6-1 combines with J gene TRBJ1-5; TRBD1 aligns across 7 bases. Germline assignment: CDR1 MNHNS and CDR2 SASEGT. This CDR3 is built from 14 residues. With 5 bases clipped from V and 3 bases from J, the junction kept 4 bases outside the gene matches. The CDR3 coding sequence is TGTGCCAGCAGTCCGACAGGGAACAATCAGCCCCAGCATTTT. Residues: CASSPTGNNQPQHF.

The J gene is TRBJ2-1, the V gene TRBV7-9; a weak D match, TRBD2 (5 bases). The CDR3 is made up of 13 amino acids. Trimming took 4 bases from V and 9 from J, leaving 13 bases between them. The V gene's germline CDR1 is SEHNR and CDR2 FQNEAQ (reference sequence). The CDR3: CASSSRSVREQFF. Written as DNA, the CDR3 is TGTGCCAGCAGCTCGCGTAGCGTACGTGAGCAGTTCTTC. Supplemented by reference TRBV7-9 and TRBJ2-1, the full variable domain reads DTGVSQNPRHKITKRGQNVTFRCDPISEHNRLYWYRQTLGQGPEFLTYFQNEAQLEKSRLLSDRFSAERPKGSFSTLEIQRTEQGDSAMYLCASSSRSVREQFFGPGTRLTVL.

This chain links TRBV19 with TRBJ2-1, with 8 bases fitting TRBD2. The CDR3 sequence is 13 residues long. CDR1 LNHDA and CDR2 SQIVND come from the germline V gene (reference sequence). The V and J ends lost 6 bases and 7 bases, in that order; junction bases with no gene match: 5. The CDR3 spells CASRKRETNEQFF. The DNA for the CDR3 is TGTGCCAGTAGGAAGCGGGAGACGAATGAGCAGTTCTTC.

The V call is TRBV27, the J call TRBJ2-7; TRBD2 agrees at 11 bases. Trimming took 6 bases from V and 3 from J; bases not matched to a gene: 13. There are 17 residues in the CDR3. CDR1 is MNHEY and CDR2 is SMNVEV in the germline V gene (reference sequence). The CDR3 nucleotides are TGTGCCAGCAGACCTACTGCCGGGACTAGCGGAAACTACGAGCAGTACTTC. Encoded protein: CASRPTAGTSGNYEQYF.

The chain uses TRBV19 and TRBJ1-5; D may be TRBD1 (5 bases). Germline V gene lookup returns CDR1 LNHDA and CDR2 SQIVND (reference sequence). V lost 7 bases, J lost 1 base, and 8 bases lay in between. The CDR3 has 13 amino acids. The DNA of the CDR3 is TGTGCCAGTACCTACAGGAGCAATCAGCCCCAGCATTTT. Translated: CASTYRSNQPQHF.

The chain joins TRBV7-8 to TRBJ2-7; perhaps TRBD2 as D (6 bases). The CDR3 totals 14 residues. Germline V gene lookup returns CDR1 SGHVS and CDR2 FQNEAQ. V lost 8 bases and J lost 5, with 19 bases in between. The CDR3 sequence: CASGSIGGPNEQYF. The CDR3 DNA follows: TGTGCCAGCGGTTCGATCGGGGGTCCTAACGAGCAGTACTTC.

The rearrangement links TRBV10-3 to TRBJ2-5, with D possibly matching TRBD1 (7 bases). The assigned J gene may be wrong: the sequence end matches TRBJ2-7 better. This CDR3 comprises 15 residues. CDR1 and CDR2 from the germline V gene are ENHRY and SYGVKD. CDR3 protein: CAISFGGGKTYEQYF. The CDR3 region has the DNA TGTGCCATCAGCTTTGGAGGGGGCAAGACCTACGAGCAGTACTTC.

The V and J genes are TRBV5-4 and TRBJ2-3; D may be TRBD1 (5 bases). V was clipped by 3 bases and J by 2 bases, with 13 bases between them. The CDR3 covers 15 residues. The germline V gene encodes CDR1 SGHNT and CDR2 YYREEE (reference sequence). The CDR3 protein is CASSSRTFDTDTQYF. The CDR3 DNA reads TGTGCCAGCAGCTCCCGGACATTTGACACAGATACGCAGTATTTT.

V is TRBV15 and J is TRBJ2-7, with 11 bases aligning to TRBD2. CDR1 and CDR2 (germline): LNHNV, YYDKDF (reference sequence). V lost 0 bases to trimming and J lost 5 bases; unmatched junction nucleotides: 6. This CDR3 has 16 residues. The CDR3 region is CATSRDPPSGGNEQYF. The CDR3 bases are TGTGCCACCAGCAGAGATCCCCCTAGCGGGGGGAACGAGCAGTACTTC.

J is TRBJ2-7 and V is TRBV27; 8 positions agree with TRBD2. The CDR3 covers 15 residues. Per the germline V gene, CDR1 is MNHEY and CDR2 is SMNVEV (reference sequence). The J segment lost 3 bases and the V segment lost 5 bases, leaving 9 bases of the junction unmatched. The CDR3 DNA sequence: TGTGCCAGCAGTGCCGGGAGGGGGGATGTCTACGAGCAGTACTTC. This sequence encodes CASSAGRGDVYEQYF.

The gene calls are TRBV5-1 and TRBJ2-3; tentative D call: TRBD2 (6 bases). Trimming pared 5 bases from V and 0 bases from J, leaving 13 bases between. The length of the CDR3 is 15 residues. Germline V gene lookup returns CDR1 SGHRS and CDR2 YFSETQ. The chain's CDR3 is CASSKIRESTDTQYF. DNA of the CDR3: TGCGCCAGCAGTAAAATCCGGGAGAGCACAGATACGCAGTATTTT. Full variable domain (missing parts from reference TRBV5-1 and TRBJ2-3): KAGVTQTPRYLIKTRGQQVTLSCSPISGHRSVSWYQQTPGQGLQFLFEYFSETQRNKGNFPGRFSGRQFSNSRSEMNVSTLELGDSALYLCASSKIRESTDTQYFGPGTRLTVL.

The chain links TRBV6-1 to TRBJ2-5; D gene ambiguous. Germline V gives CDR1 MNHNS, CDR2 SASEGT. The CDR3 loop spans 12 amino acids. Trimming shortened V by 6 bases and J by 7 bases, and 12 bases separated the two germline ends. The CDR3 DNA sequence: TGTGCCAGCAGCCAACAACCAGGGACCCAGTACTTC. Its protein is CASSQQPGTQYF.

The V call is TRBV11-2, the J call TRBJ2-1; 11 positions match TRBD1. The germline CDR1 and CDR2 sequences are SGHAT and FQNNGV. The CDR3 covers 15 residues. Losses at the gene ends were 5 bases for V and 8 bases for J; bases not matched to a gene: 8. CDR3 DNA: TGTGCCAGCAGCCAGGGACAGGGGGAAAGCGATGAGCAGTTCTTC. It is translated as CASSQGQGESDEQFF.

The V and J genes are TRBV15 and TRBJ2-7, with 10 bases aligning to TRBD2. V was pared by 3 bases and J by 2 bases, with 4 bases of the junction left unmatched. The germline V gene encodes CDR1 LNHNV and CDR2 YYDKDF (reference sequence). The CDR3 runs to 15 residues. CDR3 DNA sequence: TGTGCCACCAGCAGGGGGACTAGCGTCACCTACGAGCAGTACTTC. This sequence encodes CATSRGTSVTYEQYF.